This T cell receptor (beta chain) derives from a study of T cell responses to AZD1222 COVID-19 vaccine. Here immunoSEQ multiplex PCR was the method, and the copy in TCRdb shows in-frame clones only, minus some. The sample holds 120,000 to 150,000 clones, more than 90% seen once. This clone was seen once. Antigen unknown. Germline V gene data show CDR1 as MDHEN and CDR2 as SYDVKM. The CDR3 totals 16 residues. V shed 4 bases and J 4 bases; nucleotides not matched to a gene: 11. Study-wide results and limits: Reportedly, nearly half of unique spike TCRs recognized epitopes outside B.1.351/B.1.1.7 mutations.

This TCR derives from an adult in good health. The sample here was peripheral blood, taken on day 0 of AZD1222 vaccination. The chain recombines TRBV28 with TRBJ2-7; 9 nucleotides align to TRBD2. The CDR3 loop is CASSSRTRAGGYEQYF. The CDR3 region has the DNA TGTGCCAGCAGTTCTCGTACAAGGGCGGGAGGGTACGAGCAGTACTTC.